This entry lists 12 T cell receptor beta chains sequenced from one sample in a study of T cells after posttransplantation cyclophosphamide. Sequencing was performed with immunoSEQ multiplex PCR; in TCRdb, only in-frame clones are kept and a portion is missing. The table records 2,500 to 3,000 clones, roughly 80% of them present only once. Sequencing was performed on PBMCs. These receptors all come from a man aged 30-40 years with a blood cancer, CMV-positive, and with a related stem cell donor.

V is TRBV5-1 and J is TRBJ1-1; 7 nucleotides match TRBD1. The CDR3 has 11 residues. With 6 bases clipped from V and 10 bases from J, the junction kept 6 bases outside the gene matches. Germline lookup yields CDR1 SGHRS and CDR2 YFSETQ. DNA for the CDR3: TGCGCCAGCATCGAGGGGGCTGCAGCTTTCTTT. Amino acids: CASIEGAAAFF.

The rearrangement uses TRBV7-9 and TRBJ2-7; tentatively, D is TRBD1 (5 bases). The germline V gene has CDR1 SEHNR and CDR2 FQNEAQ (reference sequence). The CDR3 is made up of 12 amino acids. The V and J ends lost 3 bases and 6 bases respectively, with 9 bases between them. Here the CDR3 DNA reads TGTGCCAGCAGCTTGAGTACAGGCGAGCAGTACTTC. Encoded protein: CASSLSTGEQYF.

V is TRBV6-4 and J is TRBJ2-1; TRBD2 is a possible D gene (6 bases). This CDR3 has 16 amino acids. The germline CDR1 and CDR2 sequences are MRHNA and SNTAGT. Trimming pared 6 bases from V and 8 bases from J, leaving 23 bases between. CDR3 nucleotide sequence: TGTGCCAGCAGCCGACGTGCGGGGTTTAGTGTCGATGAGCAGTTCTTC. Its protein product is CASSRRAGFSVDEQFF.

As to this clone: The sample carries other DNA sequences with the same CDR3. The chain uses TRBV27 and TRBJ2-3, with 7 bases that match TRBD2. The ends lost 2 bases at V and 2 bases at J; junction bases unmatched: 7. The CDR3 sequence is 16 residues long. CDR1 is MNHEY and CDR2 is SMNVEV in the germline V gene (reference sequence). The CDR3 region is CASSLSPSGSTDTQYF. The CDR3 nucleotides read TGTGCCAGCAGTTTAAGTCCTAGCGGCTCCACAGATACGCAGTATTTT.

The chain is built from TRBV6-1 and TRBJ2-7; D gene unclear. V lost 3 bases to trimming and J lost 3 bases, with 6 bases between them. Germline V gene sequence: CDR1 MNHNS, CDR2 SASEGT. CDR3 size: 12 residues. For the CDR3, the DNA is TGTGCCAGCAGTGACAGTTTCTACGAGCAGTACTTC. This sequence encodes CASSDSFYEQYF.

CDR3 in amino acids: CASSNARGPSTEAFF. The DNA of the CDR3 is TGTGCCAGCAGCAATGCCAGGGGCCCCTCCACTGAAGCTTTCTTT. This chain joins TRBV5-4 and TRBJ1-1; the D gene is possibly TRBD1 (6 bases). This CDR3 comprises 15 residues. Trimming pared 4 bases from V and 4 bases from J, leaving 17 bases between. In germline, CDR1 is SGHNT, CDR2 YYREEE (reference sequence).

This chain connects TRBV28 to TRBJ2-6; D gene uncertain. V shed 5 bases and J shed 3 bases, with 17 bases lying between them. Germline CDR1 is MDHEN and CDR2 is SYDVKM. The CDR3 is 17 residues long. The CDR3 protein is CASSAPLRYGGANVLTF. The CDR3 coding sequence is TGTGCCAGCAGTGCCCCTTTGCGGTACGGTGGGGCCAACGTCCTGACTTTC.

This chain joins TRBV21-1 and TRBJ2-1; no DNA check was done on the table's D call, TRBD1. TRBV21-1 is flagged as a pseudogene. This CDR3 region has 18 residues. The CDR3: CASSKTGVKVAVYNEQFF. The DNA of the CDR3 is TGTGCCAGCAGCAAGACAGGGGTAAAGGTCGCTGTTTACAATGAGCAGTTCTTC.

This clone was counted a few times. Only one base separates this from a far larger clonotype, so it likely reflects a read error. V is TRBV4-3 and J is TRBJ2-5; 7 bases align to TRBD2. J lost 6 bases, V lost 0 bases, and 7 bases had no gene match. The CDR3 totals 15 residues. CDR1 and CDR2 (germline): LGHNA, YSLEER. The CDR3 DNA reads as TGCGCCAGCAGCCAAGAGGCTCGCGGGAGACAGACCCAGTACTTC. The encoded protein is CASSQEARGRQTQYF.

The chain uses TRBV19 and TRBJ1-1; tentative D call: TRBD1 (6 bases). CDR1 and CDR2 (germline): LNHDA, SQIVND (reference sequence). The CDR3 is 17 residues long. V gave up 5 bases and J gave up 3 bases, with 22 bases separating them. CDR3: CASSRYGTGYWDTEAFF. CDR3 DNA sequence: TGTGCCAGTAGTCGATACGGAACAGGGTATTGGGACACTGAAGCTTTCTTT.

This chain links TRBV2 with TRBJ1-5; no definite D call. The CDR3 consists of 15 residues. Between the trimmed V and J ends, which lost 6 bases and 0 bases, there was a span of 12 bases. Germline loops: CDR1 SNHLY, CDR2 FYNNEI. CDR3 sequence: CASRGVDLSNQPQHF. The CDR3 coding sequence is TGTGCCAGCAGGGGCGTTGACCTTAGCAATCAGCCCCAGCATTTT.

The chain is built from TRBV27 and TRBJ1-4, with D possibly being TRBD1 (5 bases). V lost 0 bases to trimming and J lost 7 bases, with 12 bases between them. The germline CDR1 and CDR2 sequences are MNHEY and SMNVEV (reference sequence). The CDR3 loop spans 15 amino acids. CDR3: CASSLSIRDREKLFF. The CDR3 bases are TGTGCCAGCAGTTTATCTATCAGGGATCGTGAAAAACTGTTTTTT.